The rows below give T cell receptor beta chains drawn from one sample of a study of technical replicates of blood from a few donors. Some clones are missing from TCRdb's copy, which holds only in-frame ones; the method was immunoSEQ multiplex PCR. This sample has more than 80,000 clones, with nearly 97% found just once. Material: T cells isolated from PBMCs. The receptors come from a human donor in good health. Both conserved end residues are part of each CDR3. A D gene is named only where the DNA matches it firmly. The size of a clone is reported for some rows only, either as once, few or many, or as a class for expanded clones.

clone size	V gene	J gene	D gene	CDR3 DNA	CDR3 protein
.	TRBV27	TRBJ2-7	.	TGTGCCACCCTTACCCGGGGGAGAACCCTGAGCTCCTACGAGCAGTACTTC	CATLTRGRTLSSYEQYF
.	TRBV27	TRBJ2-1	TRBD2	TGTGCCAGCAGTCCCCTCGAAGCGGGAGAGGTAGAGCAGTTCTTC	CASSPLEAGEVEQFF
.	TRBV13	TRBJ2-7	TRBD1	TGTGCCAGCAGCACACGACAGGGGAGCTCCTACGAGCAGTACTTC	CASSTRQGSSYEQYF
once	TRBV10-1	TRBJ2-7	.	TGCGCCAGCAGTGAGTCGAGTCAGGTAGACGAGCAGTACTTC	CASSESSQVDEQYF
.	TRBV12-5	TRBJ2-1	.	TGTGCTAGTAGCGGTTACAATGAGCAGTTCTTC	CASSGYNEQFF
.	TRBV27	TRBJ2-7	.	TGTGCCAGCGGAGCCTACGAGCAGTACTTC	CASGAYEQYF
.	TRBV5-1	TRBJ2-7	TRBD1	TGCGCCAGCAGCTTGGGGGCGCAGGGGGCTTACGAGCAGTACTTC	CASSLGAQGAYEQYF
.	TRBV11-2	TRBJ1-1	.	TGTGCCAGCAGCTTAGATCGGGGTGGGACTTTCTTT	CASSLDRGGTFF
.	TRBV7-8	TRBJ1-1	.	TGTGCCAGCAGCGAATTCAGGGGCTTTGGCACTGAAGCTTTCTTT	CASSEFRGFGTEAFF
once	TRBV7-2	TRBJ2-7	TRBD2	TGTGCCAGCAGCTTCCATAGCGGGGGGAGATCCTACGAGCAGTACTTC	CASSFHSGGRSYEQYF
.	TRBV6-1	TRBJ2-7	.	TGTGCCAGCAGTACCTCTTGGGGGCCCTACGAGCAGTACTTC	CASSTSWGPYEQYF
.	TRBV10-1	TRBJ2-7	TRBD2	TGCGCCAGCAGCGCTAGCGGGAGGATCTACGAGCAGTACTTC	CASSASGRIYEQYF
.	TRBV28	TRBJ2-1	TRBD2	TGTGCCAGCAGTCCGGCCTTTACTAGCGGGAGGGGGCATGAGCAGTTCTTC	CASSPAFTSGRGHEQFF
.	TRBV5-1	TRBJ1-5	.	TGCGCCAGCAGCTTGGGGGGAGAATCGGCGCCCCAGCATTTT	CASSLGGESAPQHF
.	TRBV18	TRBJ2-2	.	TGTGCCAGCTCACCACCGGAGGGGGCGTGGATTTCCCCCGGGGAGCTGTTTTTT	CASSPPEGAWISPGELFF
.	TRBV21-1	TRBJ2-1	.	TGTGCCAGCAGCAATCCCAGCGTTGACAATGAGCAGTTCTTC	CASSNPSVDNEQFF
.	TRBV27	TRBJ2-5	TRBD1	TGTGCCAGCAGTTTAGGGACAGTGGGGACCCAGTACTTC	CASSLGTVGTQYF
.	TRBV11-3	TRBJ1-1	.	TGTGCCAGCAGTTCACGCGGGGAGGACACTGAAGCTTTCTTT	CASSSRGEDTEAFF
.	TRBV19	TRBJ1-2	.	TGTGCCAGTAGTATTGGACAGCAGGATGGCTACACCTTC	CASSIGQQDGYTF
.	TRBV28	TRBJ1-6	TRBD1	TGTGCCAGCAGTCCGACAGGGTCTCTATCACCCCTCCACTTT	CASSPTGSLSPLHF
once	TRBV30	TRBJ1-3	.	TGTGCCTGGAGTGTACTAGGAAACACCATATATTTT	CAWSVLGNTIYF
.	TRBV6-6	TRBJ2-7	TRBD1	TGTGCCAGCAGGATCAGGACAGGGGGCTACGAGCAGTACTTC	CASRIRTGGYEQYF
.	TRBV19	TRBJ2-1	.	TGTGCCAGTCATTGGGGCCAGGGAGGTGAGCAGTTCTTC	CASHWGQGGEQFF
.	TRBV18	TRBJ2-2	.	TGTGCCAGCTCACCAGCCCTGGCAGGCAACACCGGGGAGCTGTTTTTT	CASSPALAGNTGELFF
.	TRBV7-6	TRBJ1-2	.	TGTGCCAGCAGCTACATTCGGGGCACAGGGCTAAACGATGGCTACACCTTC	CASSYIRGTGLNDGYTF
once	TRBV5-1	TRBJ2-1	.	TGCGCCAGCAGTCTGGCTGGTGAGCAGTTCTTC	CASSLAGEQFF
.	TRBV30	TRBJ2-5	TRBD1	TGTGCCTCGCGGACAGGGATTATCACAGAGACCCAGTACTTC	CASRTGIITETQYF
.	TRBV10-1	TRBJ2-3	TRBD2	TGCGCCAGCAGTGGACTAGCGGGGGATACGCAGTATTTT	CASSGLAGDTQYF
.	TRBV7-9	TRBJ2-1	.	TGTGCCAGCAGCTTAGCACGGGAGAATTGGTCTGTAATGCGTGAGCAGTTCTTC	CASSLARENWSVMREQFF
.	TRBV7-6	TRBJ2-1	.	TGTGCCAGCAGCTTAGCGGCTAGCTCCTACAATGAGCAGTTCTTC	CASSLAASSYNEQFF
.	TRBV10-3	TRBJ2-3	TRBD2	TGTGCCATCAGTCACAGACTAGCGGGGAGCACAGATACGCAGTATTTT	CAISHRLAGSTDTQYF
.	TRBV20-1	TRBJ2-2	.	TGCAGTGCTAGGTCTCCCGGGGAGCTGTTTTTT	CSARSPGELFF
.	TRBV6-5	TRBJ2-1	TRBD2	TGTGCCAGCAGTTTTAGCGGGAGGCTCACTGGAAATGAGCAGTTCTTC	CASSFSGRLTGNEQFF
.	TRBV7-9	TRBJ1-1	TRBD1	TGTGCCAGCACCCCGGGCAGGGGGGCCGGCACTGAAGCTTTCTTT	CASTPGRGAGTEAFF
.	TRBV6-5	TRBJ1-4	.	TGTGCCAGCAGGAGGGTTCTTAAAGAAAAACTGTTTTTT	CASRRVLKEKLFF
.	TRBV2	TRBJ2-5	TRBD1	TGTGCCAGCCTCGGCTCCAGGGGGCTGGGGTTGGGCCAAGAGACCCAGTACTTC	CASLGSRGLGLGQETQYF
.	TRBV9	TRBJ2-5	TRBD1	TGTGCCAGCAGCGAGAACCCGACAGGGTGGGCGGAGACCCAGTACTTC	CASSENPTGWAETQYF
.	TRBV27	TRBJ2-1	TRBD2	TGTGCCAGCAGTACCGGGACTAGCGGGGACCCGCGGAATGAGCAGTTCTTC	CASSTGTSGDPRNEQFF
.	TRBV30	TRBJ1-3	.	TGTGCCTGGAGGTTGGACCCTCGGGGGTACTCTGGAAACACCATATATTTT	CAWRLDPRGYSGNTIYF
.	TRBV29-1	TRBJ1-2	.	TGCAGCGTTCCTCTGAGGGACTATGGCTACACCTTC	CSVPLRDYGYTF
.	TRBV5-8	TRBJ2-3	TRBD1	TGTGCCAGCAGCTTGGCTCGACAGGGAGCGCAGTATTTT	CASSLARQGAQYF